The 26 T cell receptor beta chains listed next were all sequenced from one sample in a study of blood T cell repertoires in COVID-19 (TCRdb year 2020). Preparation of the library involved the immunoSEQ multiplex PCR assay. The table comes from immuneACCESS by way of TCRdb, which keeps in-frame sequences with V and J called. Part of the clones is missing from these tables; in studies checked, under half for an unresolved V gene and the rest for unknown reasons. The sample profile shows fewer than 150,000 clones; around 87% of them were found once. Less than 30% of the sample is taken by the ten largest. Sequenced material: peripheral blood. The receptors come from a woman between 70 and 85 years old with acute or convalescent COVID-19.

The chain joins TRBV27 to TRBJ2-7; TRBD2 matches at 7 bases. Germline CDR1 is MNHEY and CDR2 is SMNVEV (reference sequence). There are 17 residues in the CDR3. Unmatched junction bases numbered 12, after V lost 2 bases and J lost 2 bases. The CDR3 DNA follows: TGTGCCAGCAGTTTAGGAGGACCTCAAGCGGGACCCTACGAGCAGTACTTC. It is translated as CASSLGGPQAGPYEQYF.

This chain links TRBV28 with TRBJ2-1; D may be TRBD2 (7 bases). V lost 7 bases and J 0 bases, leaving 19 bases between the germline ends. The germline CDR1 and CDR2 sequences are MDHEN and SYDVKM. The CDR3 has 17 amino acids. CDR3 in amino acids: CASKRGGVRDSYNEQFF. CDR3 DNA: TGTGCCAGCAAAAGGGGGGGGGTTCGGGACTCCTACAATGAGCAGTTCTTC.

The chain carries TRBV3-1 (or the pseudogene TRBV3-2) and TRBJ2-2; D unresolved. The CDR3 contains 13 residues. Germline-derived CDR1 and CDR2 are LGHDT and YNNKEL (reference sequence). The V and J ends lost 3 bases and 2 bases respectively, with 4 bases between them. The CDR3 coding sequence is TGTGCCAGCAGCCAGACTAACACCGGGGAGCTGTTTTTT. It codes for CASSQTNTGELFF.

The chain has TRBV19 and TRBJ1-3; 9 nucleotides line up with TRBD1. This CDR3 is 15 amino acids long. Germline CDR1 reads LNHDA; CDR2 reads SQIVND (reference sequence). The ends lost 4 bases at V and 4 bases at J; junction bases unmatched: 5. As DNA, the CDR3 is TGTGCCAGTAGTAATCGGGACAGGGCAGGAAACACCATATATTTT. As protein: CASSNRDRAGNTIYF.

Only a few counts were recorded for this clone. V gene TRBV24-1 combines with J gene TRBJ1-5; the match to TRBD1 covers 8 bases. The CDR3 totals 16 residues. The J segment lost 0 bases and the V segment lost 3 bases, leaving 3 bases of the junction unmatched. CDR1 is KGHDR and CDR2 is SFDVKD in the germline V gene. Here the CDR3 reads CATSDGGQASNQPQHF. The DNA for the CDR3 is TGTGCCACCAGTGATGGGGGACAGGCTAGCAATCAGCCCCAGCATTTT.

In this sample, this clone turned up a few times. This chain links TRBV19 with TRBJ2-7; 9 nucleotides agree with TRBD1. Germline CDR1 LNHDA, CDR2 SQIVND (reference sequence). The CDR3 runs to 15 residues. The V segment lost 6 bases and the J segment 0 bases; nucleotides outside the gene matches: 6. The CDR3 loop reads CASSPPGQGSYEQYF. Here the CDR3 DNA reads TGTGCCAGTAGCCCCCCGGGACAGGGCTCCTACGAGCAGTACTTC. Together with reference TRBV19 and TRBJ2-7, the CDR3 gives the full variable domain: DGGITQSPKYLFRKEGQNVTLSCEQNLNHDAMYWYRQDPGQGLRLIYYSQIVNDFQKGDIAEGYSVSREKKESFPLTVTSAQKNPTAFYLCASSPPGQGSYEQYFGPGTRLTVT.

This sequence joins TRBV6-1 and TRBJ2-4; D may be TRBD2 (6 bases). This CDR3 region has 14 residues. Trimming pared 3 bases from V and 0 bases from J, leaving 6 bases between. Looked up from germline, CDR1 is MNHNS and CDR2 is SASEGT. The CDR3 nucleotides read TGTGCCAGCAGTGAGGGGGGAGCCAAAAACATTCAGTACTTC. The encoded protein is CASSEGGAKNIQYF.

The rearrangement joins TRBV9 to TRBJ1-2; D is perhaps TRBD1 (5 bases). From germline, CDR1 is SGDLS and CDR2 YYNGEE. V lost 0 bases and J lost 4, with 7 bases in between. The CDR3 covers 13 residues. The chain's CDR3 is CASSVEGSYGYTF. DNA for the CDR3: TGTGCCAGCAGCGTAGAGGGGTCCTATGGCTACACCTTC.

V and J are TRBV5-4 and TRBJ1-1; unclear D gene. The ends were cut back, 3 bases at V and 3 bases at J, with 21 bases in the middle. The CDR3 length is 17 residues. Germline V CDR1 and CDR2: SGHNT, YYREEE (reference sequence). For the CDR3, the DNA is TGTGCCAGCAGCTCTGGCGGGCCCGCTCGGGATGACACTGAAGCTTTCTTT. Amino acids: CASSSGGPARDDTEAFF.

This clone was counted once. The CDR3 sequence is CASSLGISGVGEQFF. The CDR3 nucleotides read TGCGCCAGCAGCTTGGGGATTAGCGGGGTAGGTGAGCAGTTCTTC. The rearrangement joins TRBV5-1 to TRBJ2-1; 8 bases fit TRBD2. The V gene's germline CDR1 is SGHRS and CDR2 YFSETQ. V gave up 0 bases and J gave up 9 bases; unmatched junction bases: 8. This CDR3 is 15 amino acids long.

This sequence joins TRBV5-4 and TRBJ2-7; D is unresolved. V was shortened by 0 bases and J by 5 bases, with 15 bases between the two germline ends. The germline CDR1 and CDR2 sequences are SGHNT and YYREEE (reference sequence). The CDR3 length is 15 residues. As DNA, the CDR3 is TGTGCCAGCAGCTTGGTGTCCGGCAGGATCCACGAGCAGTACTTC. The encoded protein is CASSLVSGRIHEQYF.

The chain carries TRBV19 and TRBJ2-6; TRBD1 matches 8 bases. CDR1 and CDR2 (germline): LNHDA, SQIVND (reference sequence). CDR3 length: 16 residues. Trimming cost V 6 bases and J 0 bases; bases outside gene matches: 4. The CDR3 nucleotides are TGTGCCAGTAGAAACAGGGGGAACTCTGGGGCCAACGTCCTGACTTTC. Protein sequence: CASRNRGNSGANVLTF.

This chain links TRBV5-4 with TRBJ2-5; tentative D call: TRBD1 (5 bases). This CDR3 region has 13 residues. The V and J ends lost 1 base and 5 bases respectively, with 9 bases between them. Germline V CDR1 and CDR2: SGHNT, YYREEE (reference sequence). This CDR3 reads CASSLRGAETQYF. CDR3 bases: TGTGCCAGCAGCTTGAGGGGCGCGGAGACCCAGTACTTC.

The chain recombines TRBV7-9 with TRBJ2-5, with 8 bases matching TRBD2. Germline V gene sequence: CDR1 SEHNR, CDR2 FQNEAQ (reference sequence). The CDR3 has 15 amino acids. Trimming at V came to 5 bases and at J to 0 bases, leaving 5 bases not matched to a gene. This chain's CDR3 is CASSRSGGDQETQYF. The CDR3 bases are TGTGCCAGCAGCCGCTCGGGGGGGGACCAAGAGACCCAGTACTTC.

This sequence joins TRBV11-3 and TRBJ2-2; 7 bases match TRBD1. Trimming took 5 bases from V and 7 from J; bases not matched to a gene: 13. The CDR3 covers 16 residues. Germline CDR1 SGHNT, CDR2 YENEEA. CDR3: CASSTDRSTHGGELFF. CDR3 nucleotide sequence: TGTGCCAGCAGCACGGACAGGTCTACACACGGCGGGGAGCTGTTTTTT.

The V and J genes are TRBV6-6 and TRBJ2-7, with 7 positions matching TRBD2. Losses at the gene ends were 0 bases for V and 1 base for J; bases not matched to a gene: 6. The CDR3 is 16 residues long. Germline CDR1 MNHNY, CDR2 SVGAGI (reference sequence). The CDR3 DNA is TGTGCCAGCAGTTACTCCCCGGGAGGCCCATCCTACGAGCAGTACTTC. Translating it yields CASSYSPGGPSYEQYF.

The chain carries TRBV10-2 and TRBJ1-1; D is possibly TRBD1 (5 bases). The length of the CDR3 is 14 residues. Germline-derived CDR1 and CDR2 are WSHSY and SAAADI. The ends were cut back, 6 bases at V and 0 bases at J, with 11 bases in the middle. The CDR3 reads CASSFQGLNTEAFF. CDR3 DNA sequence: TGCGCCAGCAGCTTTCAGGGTTTGAACACTGAAGCTTTCTTT.

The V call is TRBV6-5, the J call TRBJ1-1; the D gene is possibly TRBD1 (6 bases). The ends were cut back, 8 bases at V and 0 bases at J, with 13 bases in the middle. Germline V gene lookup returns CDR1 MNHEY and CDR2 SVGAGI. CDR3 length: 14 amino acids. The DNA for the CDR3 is TGTGCCAGCCGGGAGGGGGGGATGAACACTGAAGCTTTCTTT. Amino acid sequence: CASREGGMNTEAFF.

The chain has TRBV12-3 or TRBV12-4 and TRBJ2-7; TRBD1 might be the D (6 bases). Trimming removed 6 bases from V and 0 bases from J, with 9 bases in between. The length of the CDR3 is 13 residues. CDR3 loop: CASRADSSYEQYF. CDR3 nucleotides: TGTGCCAGCAGGGCGGACAGCTCCTACGAGCAGTACTTC.

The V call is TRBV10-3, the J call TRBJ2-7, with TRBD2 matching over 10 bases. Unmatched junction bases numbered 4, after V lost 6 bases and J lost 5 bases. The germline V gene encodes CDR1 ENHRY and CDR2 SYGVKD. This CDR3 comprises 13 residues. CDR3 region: CAIRSGGDHEQYF. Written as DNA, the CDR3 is TGTGCCATCAGGAGCGGGGGGGACCACGAGCAGTACTTC.

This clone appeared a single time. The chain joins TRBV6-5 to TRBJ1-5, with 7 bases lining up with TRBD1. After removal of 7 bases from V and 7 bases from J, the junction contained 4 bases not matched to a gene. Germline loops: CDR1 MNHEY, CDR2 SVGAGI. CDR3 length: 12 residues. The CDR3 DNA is TGTGCCAGCAATCCACAGGGGCAGCCCCAGCATTTT. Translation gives CASNPQGQPQHF.

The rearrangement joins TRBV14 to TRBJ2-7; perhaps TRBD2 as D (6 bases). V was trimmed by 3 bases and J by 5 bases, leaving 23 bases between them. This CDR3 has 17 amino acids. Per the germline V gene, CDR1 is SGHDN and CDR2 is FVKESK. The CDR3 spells CASSQAPGGRGRNEQYF. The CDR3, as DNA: TGTGCCAGCAGCCAGGCCCCCGGTGGGCGGGGTAGGAACGAGCAGTACTTC.

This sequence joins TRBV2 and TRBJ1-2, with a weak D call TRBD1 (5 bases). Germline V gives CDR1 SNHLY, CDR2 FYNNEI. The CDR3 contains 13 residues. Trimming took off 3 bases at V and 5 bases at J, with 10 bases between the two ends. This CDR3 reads CASSDVRGYGYTF. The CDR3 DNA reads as TGTGCCAGCAGTGATGTAAGGGGATATGGCTACACCTTC. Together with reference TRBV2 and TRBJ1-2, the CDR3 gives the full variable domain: EPEVTQTPSHQVTQMGQEVILRCVPISNHLYFYWYRQILGQKVEFLVSFYNNEISEKSEIFDDQFSVERPDGSNFTLKIRSTKLEDSAMYFCASSDVRGYGYTFGSGTRLTVV.

This CDR3 reads CSASAGSANTEAFF. The CDR3, as DNA: TGCAGTGCTAGTGCGGGGTCGGCGAACACTGAAGCTTTCTTT. The J gene is TRBJ1-1, the V gene TRBV20-1; D gene unclear. Germline V gene lookup returns CDR1 DFQATT and CDR2 SNEGSKA (reference sequence). The V end lost 3 bases, the J end lost 1 base, and 12 bases lay between the germline ends. This CDR3 comprises 14 residues.

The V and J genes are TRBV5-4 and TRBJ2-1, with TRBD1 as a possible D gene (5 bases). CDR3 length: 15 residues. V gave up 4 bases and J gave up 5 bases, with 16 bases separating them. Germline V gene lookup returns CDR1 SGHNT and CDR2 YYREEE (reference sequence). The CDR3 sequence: CASSTRQYPDNEQFF. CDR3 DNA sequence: TGTGCCAGCAGCACTCGACAGTATCCCGACAATGAGCAGTTCTTC. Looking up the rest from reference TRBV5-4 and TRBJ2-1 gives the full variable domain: ETGVTQSPTHLIKTRGQQVTLRCSSQSGHNTVSWYQQALGQGPQFIFQYYREEENGRGNFPPRFSGLQFPNYSSELNVNALELDDSALYLCASSTRQYPDNEQFFGPGTRLTVL.

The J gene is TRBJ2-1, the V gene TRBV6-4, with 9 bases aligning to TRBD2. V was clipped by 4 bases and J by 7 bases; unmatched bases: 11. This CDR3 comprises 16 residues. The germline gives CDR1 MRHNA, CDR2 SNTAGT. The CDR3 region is CASSVLAGGSGNEQFF. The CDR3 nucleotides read TGTGCCAGCAGTGTACTTGCGGGGGGGTCCGGTAATGAGCAGTTCTTC.